These 22 T cell receptor beta chains came from one sample sequenced in a study of OX40 agonist ivuxolimab in advanced cancers. Sequenced by immunoSEQ multiplex PCR; TCRdb stores in-frame clones only, minus some. In the table there are about 48,000 clones, approximately 89% of which are singletons. Source: CD4+ or CD8+ T cells sorted from blood, taken in a trial of the OX40 agonist ivuxolimab. These receptors were collected from an adult with an advanced solid tumor such as melanoma, head and neck, liver or kidney cancer.

The table lists this clone with a count of one. This chain connects TRBV6-5 to TRBJ2-5; weak D call: TRBD1 (5 bases). Germline assignment: CDR1 MNHEY and CDR2 SVGAGI. Trimming cost V 2 bases and J 2 bases, with 12 bases left between them. The CDR3 runs to 15 residues. CDR3 sequence (DNA): TGTGCCAGCAGTTACGGGGCCACCTCGCAAGAGACCCAGTACTTC. It encodes CASSYGATSQETQYF.

The chain joins TRBV4-1 to TRBJ1-5, with D perhaps TRBD1 (5 bases). V lost 0 bases and J lost 9, with 15 bases in between. The CDR3 contains 15 residues. Looked up from germline, CDR1 is MGHRA and CDR2 is YSYEKL. The CDR3 DNA follows: TGCGCCAGCAGCCAAGAAGGGACCCCAGGATTGCCCCAGCATTTT. It specifies CASSQEGTPGLPQHF.

The chain employs TRBV29-1 and TRBJ2-1, with D possibly TRBD1 on 5 matching bases. CDR3 length: 16 amino acids. Germline values: CDR1 SQVTM, CDR2 ANQGSEA. V dropped 1 base and J dropped 9 bases, with 22 bases sitting between them. CDR3 bases: TGCAGCGTTGAAGGTTTGGCAGGGAAGGAGTTAGGTGAGCAGTTCTTC. Its protein is CSVEGLAGKELGEQFF.

The table lists this clone with a few counts. CDR3 DNA: TGTGCCAGCAGTTTTATTTTGCTCTACGAGCAGTACTTC. It is translated as CASSFILLYEQYF. J is TRBJ2-7 and V is TRBV28, with no clear D. V lost 3 bases and J 3 bases, leaving 9 bases between the germline ends. In germline, CDR1 is MDHEN, CDR2 SYDVKM. This CDR3 spans 13 amino acids.

The genes are TRBV4-3 and TRBJ2-4; TRBD2 aligns across 11 bases. CDR1 is LGHNA and CDR2 is YSLEER in the germline V gene. The CDR3 contains 19 residues. V shed 0 bases and J 1 base; nucleotides not matched to a gene: 8. The CDR3 coding sequence is TGCGCCAGCAGCCAAGAACTAGCGGGAGTTTCGATGGCCAAAAACATTCAGTACTTC. Protein product: CASSQELAGVSMAKNIQYF.

The V and J genes are TRBV7-9 and TRBJ2-2, with a tentative D call TRBD2 (6 bases). The germline V gene has CDR1 SEHNR and CDR2 FQNEAQ (reference sequence). The CDR3 is made up of 14 amino acids. V was shortened by 0 bases and J by 8 bases, with 10 bases between the two germline ends. The CDR3: CASSLAGGPGELFF. CDR3 in DNA: TGTGCCAGCAGCTTAGCGGGGGGTCCAGGGGAGCTGTTTTTT.

The J gene is TRBJ2-7, the V gene TRBV19, with TRBD1 matching over 7 bases. CDR1 is LNHDA and CDR2 is SQIVND in the germline V gene (reference sequence). The CDR3 has 16 amino acids. J gave up 2 bases and V 6 bases, and 13 bases lay outside the gene matches. CDR3 in amino acids: CASRPSQGVSPYEQYF. CDR3 nucleotides: TGTGCCAGTAGACCCTCTCAGGGGGTCTCCCCCTACGAGCAGTACTTC.

V is TRBV19 and J is TRBJ1-2, with D maybe TRBD1 (5 bases). V was pared by 2 bases and J by 3 bases, with 10 bases between. CDR1 and CDR2 (germline): LNHDA, SQIVND (reference sequence). The CDR3 sequence is 14 residues long. CDR3 in amino acids: CASSIKGFYYGYTF. In DNA, the CDR3 is TGTGCCAGTAGTATAAAGGGGTTTTACTATGGCTACACCTTC.

The table lists this clone with a few counts. The chain links TRBV4-1 to TRBJ1-2; D gene ambiguous. Germline V CDR1 and CDR2: MGHRA, YSYEKL. V was clipped by 0 bases and J by 4 bases, with 9 bases between them. The CDR3 covers 14 residues. CDR3 coding DNA: TGCGCCAGCAGCCAAGATCAGGATAGCTATGGCTACACCTTC. This sequence encodes CASSQDQDSYGYTF.

The V and J genes are TRBV13 and TRBJ1-1; D call uncertain. The germline V gene encodes CDR1 PRHDT and CDR2 FYEKMQ (reference sequence). Trimming shortened V by 2 bases and J by 5 bases, and 6 bases separated the two germline ends. This CDR3 spans 12 amino acids. The CDR3 loop is CASSLLETEAFF. CDR3 sequence (DNA): TGTGCCAGCAGCTTACTGGAGACTGAAGCTTTCTTT.

This rearrangement joins TRBV7-8 to TRBJ2-3; D might be TRBD2 (6 bases). Germline CDR1 and CDR2: SGHVS and FQNEAQ. The CDR3 sequence is 14 residues long. V lost 8 bases, J lost 2 bases, and 14 bases lay in between. Here the CDR3 reads CASHWRGPTDTQYF. CDR3 nucleotide sequence: TGTGCCAGCCATTGGAGGGGTCCCACAGATACGCAGTATTTT.

V gene TRBV13 combines with J gene TRBJ2-5, with TRBD1 matching 12 bases. CDR3 length: 16 amino acids. J was trimmed by 6 bases and V by 4 bases; bases with no gene match: 9. From germline, CDR1 is PRHDT and CDR2 FYEKMQ (reference sequence). The CDR3 sequence is CASSSTGTGGAQTQYF. The CDR3 nucleotides read TGTGCCAGCAGCTCTACAGGGACAGGGGGCGCTCAGACCCAGTACTTC.

The chain recombines TRBV6-6 with TRBJ2-7, with a weak D call TRBD1 (6 bases). CDR1 and CDR2 (germline): MNHNY, SVGAGI (reference sequence). The CDR3 sequence is 13 residues long. V was shortened by 5 bases and J by 1 base, with 9 bases between the two germline ends. This CDR3 is CASSTGQSYEQYF. DNA for the CDR3: TGTGCCAGCAGTACTGGACAGTCCTACGAGCAGTACTTC.

The rearrangement uses TRBV7-9 and TRBJ1-1; D is possibly TRBD1 (5 bases). Trimming stripped 6 bases from V and 11 bases from J, with 16 bases between. CDR1 and CDR2 (germline): SEHNR, FQNEAQ (reference sequence). This CDR3 has 12 amino acids. CDR3 sequence (DNA): TGTGCCAGCAGTCTAGGGGCAGGGCACGCTTTCTTT. Translated: CASSLGAGHAFF.

The chain joins TRBV29-1 to TRBJ1-1; the match to TRBD1 covers 7 bases. This CDR3 has 12 amino acids. After removal of 4 bases from V and 5 bases from J, the junction contained 4 bases not matched to a gene. Per germline, CDR1 SQVTM and CDR2 ANQGSEA. CDR3 sequence reads: CSVAGGGTEAFF. The DNA of the CDR3 is TGCAGCGTTGCAGGGGGTGGGACTGAAGCTTTCTTT.

The J gene is TRBJ2-2, the V gene TRBV28, with TRBD1 matching over 9 bases. The CDR3 loop spans 16 amino acids. The V gene end was trimmed by 2 bases and the J gene end by 1 base; junction bases not matched to a gene: 2. Germline-derived CDR1 and CDR2 are MDHEN and SYDVKM. CDR3 loop: CASSLLTGGNTGELFF. In nucleotides, the CDR3 is TGTGCCAGCAGTTTACTGACAGGGGGGAACACCGGGGAGCTGTTTTTT.

The chain couples TRBV20-1 to TRBJ2-7; D remains ambiguous. V lost 3 bases and J 0 bases, leaving 3 bases between the germline ends. The germline CDR1 and CDR2 sequences are DFQATT and SNEGSKA (reference sequence). This CDR3 has 11 amino acids. CDR3 amino acids: CSARASYEQYF. DNA of the CDR3: TGCAGTGCTAGGGCCTCCTACGAGCAGTACTTC.

This chain uses TRBV19 with TRBJ1-4; possibly TRBD1 for D (6 bases). CDR3 length: 12 amino acids. V shed 3 bases and J shed 12 bases, with 11 bases lying between them. Germline V gene lookup returns CDR1 LNHDA and CDR2 SQIVND (reference sequence). The CDR3 region has the DNA TGTGCCAGTAGTATCACAGGGATCCAACTGTTTTTT. As protein: CASSITGIQLFF. Based on the CDR3 plus reference TRBV19 and TRBJ1-4, the full variable domain is DGGITQSPKYLFRKEGQNVTLSCEQNLNHDAMYWYRQDPGQGLRLIYYSQIVNDFQKGDIAEGYSVSREKKESFPLTVTSAQKNPTAFYLCASSITGIQLFFGSGTQLSVL.

The genes are TRBV10-3 and TRBJ2-5, with a weak D call TRBD2 (5 bases). This CDR3 contains 17 residues. V was pared by 2 bases and J by 5 bases, with 21 bases between. Per germline, CDR1 ENHRY and CDR2 SYGVKD. CDR3 nucleotide sequence: TGTGCCATCAGTGAGATAGGAGGTCAGACCCAGTTTGAGACCCAGTACTTC. The encoded protein is CAISEIGGQTQFETQYF.

This sequence joins TRBV5-4 and TRBJ2-1; D unclear. Trimming took 0 bases from V and 9 from J, leaving 10 bases between them. Germline V gene sequence: CDR1 SGHNT, CDR2 YYREEE (reference sequence). The CDR3 sequence is 13 residues long. CDR3 DNA: TGTGCCAGCAGCTTGGCTGGATCTCTTGAGCAGTTCTTC. Its protein product is CASSLAGSLEQFF.

The gene calls are TRBV5-5 and TRBJ2-5; TRBD2 matches 7 bases. J lost 4 bases, V lost 1 base, and 4 bases had no gene match. The CDR3 sequence is 14 residues long. CDR1 and CDR2 from the germline V gene are SGHKS and YYEKEE (reference sequence). For the CDR3, the DNA is TGTGCCAGCAGCTTGTGGGAGGGGAGAGAGACCCAGTACTTC. This gives the protein CASSLWEGRETQYF.

This chain connects TRBV15 to TRBJ2-7, with a weak D call TRBD2 (6 bases). The CDR3 runs to 13 residues. Germline loops: CDR1 LNHNV, CDR2 YYDKDF (reference sequence). V was shortened by 6 bases and J by 4 bases, with 13 bases between the two germline ends. In DNA, the CDR3 is TGTGCCACCAGATATAGCGGAGATTACGAGCAGTACTTC. Residues: CATRYSGDYEQYF. Supplemented by reference TRBV15 and TRBJ2-7, the full variable domain reads DAMVIQNPRYQVTQFGKPVTLSCSQTLNHNVMYWYQQKSSQAPKLLFHYYDKDFNNEADTPDNFQSRRPNTSFCFLDIRSPGLGDTAMYLCATRYSGDYEQYFGPGTRLTVT.